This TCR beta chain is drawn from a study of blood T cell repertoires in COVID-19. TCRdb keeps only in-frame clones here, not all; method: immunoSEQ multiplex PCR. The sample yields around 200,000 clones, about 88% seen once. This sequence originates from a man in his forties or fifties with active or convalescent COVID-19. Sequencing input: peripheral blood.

Here the CDR3 reads CASSQTVGAGSTDTQYF. The CDR3 DNA is TGCGCCAGCAGCCAAACTGTCGGAGCGGGGAGCACAGATACGCAGTATTTT. The gene calls are TRBV4-3 and TRBJ2-3; the match to TRBD2 covers 7 bases. Losses at the gene ends were 2 bases for V and 0 bases for J; bases not matched to a gene: 8. The CDR3 is 17 amino acids. Per germline, CDR1 LGHNA and CDR2 YSLEER.